The clone carrying this T cell receptor beta chain was seen a handful of times. The data originate from a study of CD8+ T cells in alopecia areata. Study background: Treatment comprised oral tofacitinib, 5 to 10 mg twice daily, in treated patients. The investigators scored severity in treated patients by the percentage of affected scalp area. Treatment ran 6 to 18 months, with 6 months of follow-up afterward.

Germline assignment: CDR1 MNHEY and CDR2 SMNVEV (reference sequence). CDR3 length: 16 residues. V was pared by 5 bases and J by 5 bases, with 11 bases of the junction left unmatched. cDNA serving as the sequencing template came from extracted, reverse transcribed RNA. Profiled with immunoSEQ multiplex PCR; TCRdb holds only in-frame clones, not every one. The table lists roughly 120,000 clones, less than 75% of them singletons. As for treatment: oral pan-JAK inhibitor, 5-10 mg twice daily. Researchers took lesional scalp punch biopsies and peripheral blood from people who were alopecia areata patients.

The chain employs TRBV27 and TRBJ2-5; 10 bases are shared with TRBD2. The source is a human donor with alopecia areata. The specimen comprised CD8+ T cells sorted from blood, sampled at week 24, from a patient treated with tofacitinib. CDR3 sequence reads: CASSQMPSGGRETQYF. The CDR3 bases are TGTGCCAGCAGTCAGATGCCTAGCGGGGGACGGGAGACCCAGTACTTC.